This record covers a single T cell receptor (beta chain). Its specificity is unknown. A clone one base away is much larger, so this may be a read error. From around 0.5 ug of total RNA, TCR beta-specific cDNA was reverse-transcribed using a constant-region primer. What produced the TCR beta libraries was three nested multiplex PCR rounds using slightly modified ARM-PCR. For approximately 11 cycles apiece, the opening two PCR rounds ran with TRBV1-TRBV30 forward primers and a C-beta reverse primer. MiXCR, applied by TCRdb to the multiplex PCR reads, yields one record per CDR3 protein. The sample shows 100,000 to 120,000 distinct CDR3 sequences, about four fifths of them seen only once. The data derive from a study of tumor-infiltrating lymphocytes in primary liver carcinoma. Study-level results: For tumor-adjacent and tumor-blood pairs, overlap was less than that seen for tumor region pairs.

Co-extraction of RNA and DNA was performed on about 19-30 mg of unsorted bulk tissue. Patients underwent surgical resection for primary liver carcinoma. The study enrolled treatment-naive patients with chronic HBV infection. Each tumor had five separate regions sampled. Between the trimmed V and J ends, which lost 1 base and 4 bases, there was a span of 14 bases. The CDR3 runs to 16 residues. Germline-derived CDR1 and CDR2 are WSHSY and SAAADI. The sample taken for sequencing was liver tumor tissue from sampling region 3. This sample's subset: tumor region T3, left-lateral pole. The TCR originated in a man between 35 and 55 years old with primary liver carcinoma and hepatitis B virus infection. The rearrangement links TRBV10-2 to TRBJ1-5; D ambiguous. This CDR3 is CASSEFDRGGNQPQHF. The CDR3 DNA reads TGCGCCAGCAGTGAGTTCGACCGGGGAGGGAATCAGCCCCAGCATTTT.